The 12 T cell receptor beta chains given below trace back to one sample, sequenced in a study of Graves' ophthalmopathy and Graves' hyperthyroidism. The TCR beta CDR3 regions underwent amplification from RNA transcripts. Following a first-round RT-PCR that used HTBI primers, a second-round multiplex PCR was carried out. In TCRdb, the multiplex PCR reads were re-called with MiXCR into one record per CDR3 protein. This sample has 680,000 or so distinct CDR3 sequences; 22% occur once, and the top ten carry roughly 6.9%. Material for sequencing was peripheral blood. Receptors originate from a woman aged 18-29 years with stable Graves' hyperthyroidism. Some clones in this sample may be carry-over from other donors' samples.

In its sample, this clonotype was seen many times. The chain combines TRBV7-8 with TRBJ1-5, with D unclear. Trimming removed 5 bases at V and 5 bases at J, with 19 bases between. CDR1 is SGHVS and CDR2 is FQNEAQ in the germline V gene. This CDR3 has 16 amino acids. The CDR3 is CASSHGRAFGDQPQHF. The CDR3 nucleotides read TGTGCCAGCAGCCACGGTCGGGCCTTCGGGGATCAGCCCCAGCATTTT.

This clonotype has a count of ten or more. CDR3: CASSYYRDSSYEQYF. The CDR3 bases are TGTGCCAGCAGTTACTACCGGGACAGCTCCTACGAGCAGTACTTC. The V and J genes are TRBV6-5 and TRBJ2-7; 7 bases are shared with TRBD1. The CDR3 has 15 residues. J was trimmed by 0 bases and V by 1 base; bases with no gene match: 3. The germline gives CDR1 MNHEY, CDR2 SVGAGI.

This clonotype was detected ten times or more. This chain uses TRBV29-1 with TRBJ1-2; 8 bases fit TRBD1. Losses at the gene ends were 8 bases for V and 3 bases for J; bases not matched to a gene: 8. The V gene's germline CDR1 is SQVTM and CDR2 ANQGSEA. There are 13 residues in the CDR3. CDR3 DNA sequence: TGCAGCACCATGACAGGGGTCGACTATGGCTACACCTTC. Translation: CSTMTGVDYGYTF. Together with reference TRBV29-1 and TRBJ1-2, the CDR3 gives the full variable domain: SAVISQKPSRDICQRGTSLTIQCQVDSQVTMMFWYRQQPGQSLTLIATANQGSEATYESGFVIDKFPISRPNLTFSTLTVSNMSPEDSSIYLCSTMTGVDYGYTFGSGTRLTVV.

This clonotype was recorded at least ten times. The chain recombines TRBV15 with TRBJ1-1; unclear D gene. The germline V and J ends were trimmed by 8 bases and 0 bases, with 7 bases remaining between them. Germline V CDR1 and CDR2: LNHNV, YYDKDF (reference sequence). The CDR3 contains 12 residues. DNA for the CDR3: TGTGCCACCGGACGGATGAACACTGAAGCTTTCTTT. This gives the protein CATGRMNTEAFF.

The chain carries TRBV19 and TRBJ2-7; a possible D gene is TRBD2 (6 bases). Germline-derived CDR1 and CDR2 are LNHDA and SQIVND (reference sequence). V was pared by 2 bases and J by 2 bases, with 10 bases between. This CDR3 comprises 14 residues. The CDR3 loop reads CASSITGVAYEQYF. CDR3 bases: TGTGCCAGTAGTATAACGGGGGTCGCCTACGAGCAGTACTTC.

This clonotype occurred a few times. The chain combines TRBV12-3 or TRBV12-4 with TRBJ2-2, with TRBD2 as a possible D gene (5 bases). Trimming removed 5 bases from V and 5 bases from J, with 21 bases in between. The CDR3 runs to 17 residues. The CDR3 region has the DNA TGTGCCAGCAGTCCGATAGGGCGACTGGAGGTGACCGGGGAGCTGTTTTTT. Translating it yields CASSPIGRLEVTGELFF.

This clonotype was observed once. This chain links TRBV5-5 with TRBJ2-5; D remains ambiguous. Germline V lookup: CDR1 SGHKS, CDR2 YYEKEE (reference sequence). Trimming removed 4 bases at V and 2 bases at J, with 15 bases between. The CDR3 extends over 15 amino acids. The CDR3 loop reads CASSAGASEQETQYF. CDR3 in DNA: TGTGCCAGCAGCGCAGGTGCGAGTGAACAAGAGACCCAGTACTTC.

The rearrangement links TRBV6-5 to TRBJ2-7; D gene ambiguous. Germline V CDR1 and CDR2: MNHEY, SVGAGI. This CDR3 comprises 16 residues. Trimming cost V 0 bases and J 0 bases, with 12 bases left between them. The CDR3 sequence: CASSYSRRRSSYEQYF. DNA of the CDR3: TGTGCCAGCAGTTACTCGCGGCGGAGAAGCTCCTACGAGCAGTACTTC.

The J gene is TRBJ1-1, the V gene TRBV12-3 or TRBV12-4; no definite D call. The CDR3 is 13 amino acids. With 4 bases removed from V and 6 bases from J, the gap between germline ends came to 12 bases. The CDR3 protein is CASSWARPAEAFF. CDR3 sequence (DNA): TGTGCCAGCAGTTGGGCCAGGCCGGCTGAAGCTTTCTTT.

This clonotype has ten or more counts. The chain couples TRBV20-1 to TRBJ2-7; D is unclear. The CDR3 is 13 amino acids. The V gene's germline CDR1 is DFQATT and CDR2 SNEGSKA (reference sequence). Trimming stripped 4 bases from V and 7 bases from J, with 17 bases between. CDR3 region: CSATANRSPEQYF. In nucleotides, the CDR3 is TGCAGTGCTACGGCTAACAGAAGCCCGGAGCAGTACTTC.

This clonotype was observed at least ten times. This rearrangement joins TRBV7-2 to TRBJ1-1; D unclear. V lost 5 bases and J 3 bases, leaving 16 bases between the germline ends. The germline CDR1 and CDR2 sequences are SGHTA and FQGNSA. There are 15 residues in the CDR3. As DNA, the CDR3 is TGTGCCAGCAGCCCGCGTGGAGGGCGGGACACTGAAGCTTTCTTT. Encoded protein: CASSPRGGRDTEAFF.

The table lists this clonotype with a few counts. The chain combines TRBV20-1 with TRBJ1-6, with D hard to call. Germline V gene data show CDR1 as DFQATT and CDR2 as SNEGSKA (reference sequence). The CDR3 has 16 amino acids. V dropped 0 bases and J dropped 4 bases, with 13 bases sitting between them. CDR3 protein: CSARDPVRAYNSPLHF. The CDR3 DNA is TGCAGTGCTAGAGACCCTGTTCGGGCTTATAATTCACCCCTCCACTTT.